Below are 28 T cell receptor beta chains sequenced from a single sample in a study of metastatic and nonmetastatic thyroid tumors. Patients had received no treatment of any kind before thyroid surgery. TCRdb reprocessed the PCR reads using MiXCR. The sample has about 38,000 clones, roughly half seen once. Sequenced input: tumor tissue. Source of these receptors: a male donor with papillary thyroid cancer or a benign thyroid nodule (not recorded which). Some clones in this sample may be carry-over from other donors' samples.

This rearrangement joins TRBV30 to TRBJ1-1; no firm D call. The CDR3 contains 15 residues. Germline CDR1 and CDR2: GTSNPN and SVGIG (reference sequence). V lost 0 bases to trimming and J lost 2 bases, with 13 bases between them. CDR3 DNA sequence: TGTGCCTGGAGTGTACCCGCAAGCTTCAACACTGAAGCTTTCTTT. It specifies CAWSVPASFNTEAFF.

The rearrangement joins TRBV5-1 to TRBJ2-2; TRBD1 matches 9 bases. This CDR3 spans 16 amino acids. The V gene's germline CDR1 is SGHRS and CDR2 YFSETQ. V dropped 1 base and J dropped 4; count of bases not matched to a gene: 5. The DNA of the CDR3 is TGCGCCAGCAGCTTGAGGGGGACAGGGACCACCGGGGAGCTGTTTTTT. Protein sequence: CASSLRGTGTTGELFF.

This clone was counted between two and nine times. The V and J genes are TRBV19 and TRBJ2-1; TRBD1 matches 8 bases. Germline V lookup: CDR1 LNHDA, CDR2 SQIVND (reference sequence). Trimming at V came to 3 bases and at J to 5 bases, leaving 3 bases not matched to a gene. This CDR3 is 14 amino acids long. The CDR3: CASSIDRGNNEQFF. In nucleotides, the CDR3 is TGTGCCAGTAGTATTGACAGGGGAAACAATGAGCAGTTCTTC.

In its sample, this clone was seen a few times. This rearrangement joins TRBV6-1 to TRBJ2-7, with 10 bases identical to TRBD1. This CDR3 is 15 amino acids long. Losses at the gene ends were 6 bases for V and 4 bases for J; bases not matched to a gene: 9. Looked up from germline, CDR1 is MNHNS and CDR2 is SASEGT. The CDR3 nucleotides are TGTGCCAGCAGACCTTCCGGGACAGGGGTATACGAGCAGTACTTC. As protein: CASRPSGTGVYEQYF.

This clone was observed a few times. The V call is TRBV7-3, the J call TRBJ2-2; D uncertain. This CDR3 has 12 amino acids. Trimming cost V 5 bases and J 6 bases, with 7 bases left between them. CDR1 SGHTA and CDR2 FQGTGA come from the germline V gene. CDR3 bases: TGTGCCAGCAGCCGAGACGCCGGGGAGCTGTTTTTT. Encoded protein: CASSRDAGELFF. Full variable domain (rest looked up from reference TRBV7-3 and TRBJ2-2): GAGVSQTPSNKVTEKGKYVELRCDPISGHTALYWYRQSLGQGPEFLIYFQGTGAADDSGLPNDRFFAVRPEGSVSTLKIQRTERGDSAVYLCASSRDAGELFFGEGSRLTVL.

The V gene is TRBV6-2 or TRBV6-3, the J gene TRBJ1-5; 8 nucleotides agree with TRBD1. Germline assignment: CDR1 MNHEY and CDR2 SVGEGT. V shed 6 bases and J 4 bases; nucleotides not matched to a gene: 8. CDR3 length: 15 residues. This CDR3 is CASRLTGGSNQPQHF. For the CDR3, the DNA is TGTGCCAGCAGACTTACAGGGGGTTCTAATCAGCCCCAGCATTTT.

This clone has just a few counts. The rearrangement joins TRBV11-2 to TRBJ2-7, with a possible D match to TRBD1 (6 bases). Trimming pared 3 bases from V and 7 bases from J, leaving 16 bases between. This CDR3 has 14 amino acids. Per the germline V gene, CDR1 is SGHAT and CDR2 is FQNNGV. The CDR3: CASSFRGRFREQYF. As DNA, the CDR3 is TGTGCCAGCAGCTTCAGGGGTAGATTTCGGGAGCAGTACTTC. Complete variable domain (other parts from reference TRBV11-2 and TRBJ2-7): EAGVAQSPRYKIIEKRQSVAFWCNPISGHATLYWYQQILGQGPKLLIQFQNNGVVDDSQLPKDRFSAERLKGVDSTLKIQPAKLEDSAVYLCASSFRGRFREQYFGPGTRLTVT.

This clone was seen a handful of times. The V and J genes are TRBV19 and TRBJ2-7, with TRBD1 identical over 7 bases. V shed 1 base, J shed 0 bases, and the junction held 6 bases outside the gene matches. Germline V CDR1 and CDR2: LNHDA, SQIVND (reference sequence). This CDR3 is built from 16 residues. CDR3: CASSIGPGQSSYEQYF. For the CDR3, the DNA is TGTGCCAGTAGTATAGGTCCGGGACAGTCCTCCTACGAGCAGTACTTC.

The chain employs TRBV20-1 and TRBJ2-2; 12 bases align to TRBD2. Germline assignment: CDR1 DFQATT and CDR2 SNEGSKA (reference sequence). The CDR3 spans 15 residues. V trimming: 6 bases; J trimming: 0 bases; junction bases outside the gene matches: 2. The CDR3 coding sequence is TGCAGTGCGTCTAGCGGGGGGGCGAACACCGGGGAGCTGTTTTTT. Its translation: CSASSGGANTGELFF.

This clone was seen more than once but under ten times. The chain has TRBV10-2 and TRBJ2-1; D remains ambiguous. The V gene lost 3 bases and the J gene lost 4 bases, with 10 bases spanning the gap. Germline loops: CDR1 WSHSY, CDR2 SAAADI. CDR3 length equals 14 residues. The CDR3 DNA sequence: TGCGCCAGCAGTGAAGGGCCAGATTACAATGAGCAGTTCTTC. Residues: CASSEGPDYNEQFF.

This clone appeared a single time. The V call is TRBV20-1, the J call TRBJ2-1; 15 bases are a match to TRBD2. Looked up from germline, CDR1 is DFQATT and CDR2 is SNEGSKA (reference sequence). This CDR3 is built from 17 residues. After removal of 1 base from V and 2 bases from J, the junction contained 3 bases not matched to a gene. CDR3 coding DNA: TGCAGTGCTAGAGGGACTAGCGGGAGGGCTACCTACAATGAGCAGTTCTTC. Encoded protein: CSARGTSGRATYNEQFF.

The chain couples TRBV15 to TRBJ2-2, with D perhaps matching TRBD1 (6 bases). Trimming took off 0 bases at V and 5 bases at J, with 16 bases between the two ends. Germline V lookup: CDR1 LNHNV, CDR2 YYDKDF (reference sequence). The CDR3 sequence is 17 residues long. The CDR3 spells CATSRDRGGGVTGELFF. The CDR3 DNA reads as TGTGCCACCAGCAGAGATAGGGGTGGGGGCGTTACCGGGGAGCTGTTTTTT.

This clone was counted a few times. This chain uses TRBV6-5 with TRBJ2-1; D gene uncertain. The V gene's germline CDR1 is MNHEY and CDR2 SVGAGI. The CDR3 contains 18 residues. The V end lost 2 bases, the J end lost 4 bases, and 21 bases lay between the germline ends. CDR3 sequence (DNA): TGTGCCAGCAGTTACGACGGACCCGCCACGATGGGTTACAATGAGCAGTTCTTC. Translation: CASSYDGPATMGYNEQFF.

The rearrangement links TRBV7-2 to TRBJ1-1; 7 nucleotides agree with TRBD1. CDR1 SGHTA and CDR2 FQGNSA come from the germline V gene. Trimming at V came to 7 bases and at J to 8 bases, leaving 16 bases not matched to a gene. This CDR3 is built from 15 residues. CDR3 loop: CASKLARQGLGEAFF. The DNA of the CDR3 is TGTGCCAGCAAATTAGCGCGACAGGGCTTAGGGGAAGCTTTCTTT.

V and J are TRBV4-2 and TRBJ1-2; D possibly corresponds to TRBD1 (5 bases). This CDR3 region has 16 residues. V dropped 0 bases and J dropped 4 bases, with 15 bases sitting between them. CDR1 and CDR2 (germline): LGHNA, YNFKEQ. Written as DNA, the CDR3 is TGTGCCAGCAGCCAAGATATGTCGCAGGGCCGCTATGGCTACACCTTC. Amino acid sequence: CASSQDMSQGRYGYTF.

This chain links TRBV4-1 with TRBJ2-5, with TRBD2 matching 8 bases. In germline, CDR1 is MGHRA, CDR2 YSYEKL. CDR3 length: 15 amino acids. After removal of 4 bases from V and 1 base from J, the junction contained 5 bases not matched to a gene. The CDR3 coding sequence is TGCGCCAGCAGCCTCGGCGGGACTAGCCAAGAGACCCAGTACTTC. Encoded protein: CASSLGGTSQETQYF.

The chain has TRBV20-1 and TRBJ2-7; D is possibly TRBD2 (6 bases). The germline CDR1 and CDR2 sequences are DFQATT and SNEGSKA (reference sequence). With 0 bases removed from V and 0 bases from J, the gap between germline ends came to 12 bases. There are 15 residues in the CDR3. The CDR3 DNA follows: TGCAGTGCTAGAGATACGGAGGGAGGCTCCTACGAGCAGTACTTC. This sequence encodes CSARDTEGGSYEQYF.

This clone has just a few counts. This chain connects TRBV6-4 to TRBJ2-1; 7 positions match TRBD1. The CDR3 is made up of 15 amino acids. Looked up from germline, CDR1 is MRHNA and CDR2 is SNTAGT. V lost 3 bases and J lost 0; bases outside the gene matches: 2. The CDR3 spells CASSEGDSSYNEQFF. Written as DNA, the CDR3 is TGTGCCAGCAGTGAGGGGGACAGCTCCTACAATGAGCAGTTCTTC.

Remarks on this clone: At one of its ends the junction is not consistent with the germline gene, which may arise from a read error. This chain connects TRBV6-6 to TRBJ2-1, with TRBD1 matching over 8 bases. In germline, CDR1 is MNHNY, CDR2 SVGAGI (reference sequence). CDR3 length: 15 amino acids. CDR3 bases: TGTGCCATCAGTTACCGGACAGGGCCTATGAATGAGCAGTTCTTC. Its protein product is CAISYRTGPMNEQFF.

The rearrangement uses TRBV9 and TRBJ2-7; D uncertain. The V and J ends lost 4 bases and 0 bases respectively, with 11 bases between them. The CDR3 length is 14 residues. The V gene's germline CDR1 is SGDLS and CDR2 YYNGEE. CDR3 nucleotides: TGTGCCAGCAGCCCCGGTCCCGACTCCTACGAGCAGTACTTC. Translated, it gives CASSPGPDSYEQYF.

The chain employs TRBV3-1 and TRBJ2-7; D is undetermined. Trimming stripped 0 bases from V and 3 bases from J, with 0 bases between. Germline CDR1 LGHDT, CDR2 YNNKEL (reference sequence). This CDR3 has 11 amino acids. The chain's CDR3 is CASSQDYEQYF. CDR3 DNA: TGTGCCAGCAGCCAAGACTACGAGCAGTACTTC.

A single count supports this clone. This rearrangement joins TRBV2 to TRBJ2-7; D uncertain. Trimming took 1 base from V and 1 from J, leaving 11 bases between them. The CDR3 has 15 amino acids. CDR1 is SNHLY and CDR2 is FYNNEI in the germline V gene. CDR3 residues: CASSEEAALSYEQYF. The CDR3 DNA reads as TGTGCCAGCAGTGAAGAGGCAGCATTATCCTACGAGCAGTACTTC.

This chain links TRBV12-3 or TRBV12-4 with TRBJ2-5; 9 bases align to TRBD1. The CDR3 contains 17 residues. After removal of 5 bases from V and 1 base from J, the junction contained 11 bases not matched to a gene. The CDR3 sequence is CASSGQGQPVGQETQYF. The CDR3 region has the DNA TGTGCCAGCAGTGGACAGGGGCAGCCTGTCGGCCAAGAGACCCAGTACTTC.

This clone turned up a few times. The rearrangement uses TRBV20-1 and TRBJ2-1, with 9 bases aligning to TRBD2. The CDR3 extends over 17 amino acids. V lost 3 bases, J lost 5 bases, and 14 bases stayed unmatched. The germline V gene has CDR1 DFQATT and CDR2 SNEGSKA (reference sequence). In nucleotides, the CDR3 is TGCAGTGCTAGTCCCTGGGGACTAGCTCTTGCACACAATGAGCAGTTCTTC. Its protein is CSASPWGLALAHNEQFF.

Here the CDR3 reads CAWSLGGSSYEQYF. In DNA form, the CDR3 reads TGTGCCTGGAGTTTGGGGGGTAGCTCCTACGAGCAGTACTTC. The chain couples TRBV30 to TRBJ2-7; TRBD2 is a possible D gene (6 bases). V lost 2 bases, J lost 0 bases, and 11 bases lay in between. The CDR3 is 14 amino acids. Germline CDR1 is GTSNPN and CDR2 is SVGIG (reference sequence).

V is TRBV20-1 and J is TRBJ1-1; a weak D match, TRBD1 (5 bases). The V end lost 6 bases, the J end lost 6 bases, and 17 bases lay between the germline ends. Germline loops: CDR1 DFQATT, CDR2 SNEGSKA (reference sequence). The CDR3 extends over 13 amino acids. CDR3 loop: CSACRDGGSEAFF. In DNA form, the CDR3 reads TGCAGTGCGTGCCGGGACGGAGGGTCTGAAGCTTTCTTT.

This clone was detected only a few times. This chain joins TRBV28 and TRBJ2-1, with 9 bases matching TRBD2. V was clipped by 8 bases and J by 3 bases; unmatched bases: 11. This CDR3 is 16 amino acids long. Per the germline V gene, CDR1 is MDHEN and CDR2 is SYDVKM. The CDR3 DNA is TGTGCCAGCTCTCCCGGACTAGCGAAAAACTACAATGAGCAGTTCTTC. As protein: CASSPGLAKNYNEQFF.

The chain employs TRBV7-9 and TRBJ1-5, with TRBD1 identical over 7 bases. CDR3 length equals 15 residues. The trim removed 1 base at V and 0 bases at J, leaving 0 bases unmatched. Germline CDR1 and CDR2: SEHNR and FQNEAQ (reference sequence). The CDR3 is CASSLGTGSNQPQHF. CDR3 sequence (DNA): TGTGCCAGCAGCTTAGGGACAGGTAGCAATCAGCCCCAGCATTTT.